These 3 T cell receptor beta chains originate from one sample sequenced in a study of blood T cells in healthy people across ages. A second 7 to 11 cycle PCR used barcoded and J-beta primers. TCRdb processed the 5' RACE reads anew with MiXCR; each CDR3 protein has one entry. The repertoire includes 550,000 to 750,000 distinct CDR3 sequences, under 25% of them detected once, and 3% to 4.5% sits in the top ten. Sequenced sample: blood. The origin of the receptors is a man in his sixties or seventies in good health.

The rearrangement joins TRBV6-5 to TRBJ1-6; D possibly corresponds to TRBD1 (5 bases). Trimming left V 6 bases short and J 10 bases short, with 16 bases between. From germline, CDR1 is MNHEY and CDR2 SVGAGI. The CDR3 sequence is 14 residues long. The CDR3 spells CASRDGREASPLHF. The CDR3 region has the DNA TGTGCCAGCAGGGACGGCAGGGAAGCCTCACCCCTCCACTTT.

This clonotype turned up a few times. The chain recombines TRBV29-1 with TRBJ2-5, with a possible D match to TRBD2 (5 bases). V was shortened by 1 base and J by 4 bases, with 7 bases between the two germline ends. Germline V gene sequence: CDR1 SQVTM, CDR2 ANQGSEA. CDR3 length: 12 residues. In DNA, the CDR3 is TGCAGCGTTGAAGTGGGAGCAGAGACCCAGTACTTC. This encodes CSVEVGAETQYF.

The chain links TRBV12-3 or TRBV12-4 to TRBJ2-7, with D perhaps matching TRBD1 (6 bases). V was pared by 4 bases and J by 0 bases, with 16 bases between. This CDR3 contains 16 residues. CDR3 DNA: TGTGCCAGCAGTTCAGGACAGTTCACGAGCTCCTACGAGCAGTACTTC. This encodes CASSSGQFTSSYEQYF.